These 30 T cell receptor beta chains came from one sample sequenced in a study of cytomegalovirus exposure and HLA in healthy donors. PCR amplification relied on 60 Vbeta primers (plus 13 Jbeta primers). Method: immunoSEQ multiplex PCR; TCRdb's copy keeps in-frame clones and lacks some. In the table there are around 140,000 clones, roughly three quarters of which are singletons. Material for sequencing was PBMCs. These receptors all come from a woman aged 55-75 years in good health and CMV-seronegative.

The chain couples TRBV12-5 to TRBJ1-2, with D perhaps matching TRBD1 (5 bases). Trimming removed 5 bases at V and 6 bases at J, with 13 bases between. CDR3 length equals 13 residues. Germline V gene sequence: CDR1 LGHNT, CDR2 FRNRAP. The CDR3 loop reads CASGREGTHGYTF. The CDR3, as DNA: TGTGCTAGTGGTCGGGAGGGGACGCATGGCTACACCTTC.

The CDR3 bases are TGTGCCAGCGACGGGGGTACCATGGATACGCAGTATTTT. Translating gives CASDGGTMDTQYF. The rearrangement uses TRBV9 and TRBJ2-3; possible D gene TRBD2, 6 bases. Germline CDR1 and CDR2: SGDLS and YYNGEE. There are 13 residues in the CDR3. V was cut by 7 bases and J by 6 bases, with 15 bases left in between.

This clone is a singleton in its sample. The rearrangement links TRBV6-5 to TRBJ1-6; unclear D gene. Germline V lookup: CDR1 MNHEY, CDR2 SVGAGI. CDR3 length equals 15 residues. With 5 bases removed from V and 0 bases from J, the gap between germline ends came to 8 bases. CDR3 loop: CASSRLSSYNSPLHF. Here the CDR3 DNA reads TGTGCCAGCAGTCGTCTGTCCTCCTATAATTCACCCCTCCACTTT.

The gene calls are TRBV27 and TRBJ2-4; the D is unclear. Per germline, CDR1 MNHEY and CDR2 SMNVEV (reference sequence). CDR3 length: 13 residues. The V end lost 5 bases, the J end lost 7 bases, and 12 bases lay between the germline ends. CDR3 DNA: TGTGCCAGCAGTCCACGCGGTCGGAACATTCAGTACTTC. It specifies CASSPRGRNIQYF.

J is TRBJ2-5 and V is TRBV7-8; 9 positions match TRBD1. The J call may be in error: the DNA end matches TRBJ2-7 better. CDR3 length equals 15 residues. Per germline, CDR1 SGHVS and CDR2 FQNEAQ. The CDR3 spells CASSSTGGAAYEQYF. CDR3 nucleotide sequence: TGTGCCAGCAGCTCTACAGGGGGCGCCGCCTACGAGCAGTACTTC.

The chain couples TRBV5-1 to TRBJ2-1; a weak D match, TRBD1 (5 bases). V dropped 0 bases and J dropped 8 bases, with 15 bases sitting between them. Germline CDR1 is SGHRS and CDR2 is YFSETQ. The CDR3 runs 15 residues. The CDR3 loop reads CASSLARVPGHEQFF. Written as DNA, the CDR3 is TGCGCCAGCAGCTTGGCCAGGGTCCCGGGCCATGAGCAGTTCTTC.

This clone showed up just a few times. J is TRBJ2-1 and V is TRBV5-1, with D perhaps TRBD2 (7 bases). The V gene lost 0 bases and the J gene lost 15 bases, with 13 bases spanning the gap. The CDR3 runs to 12 residues. Germline V lookup: CDR1 SGHRS, CDR2 YFSETQ. The DNA of the CDR3 is TGCGCCAGCAGCTTGGATCGGGGGGCGCGGTTCTTC. Protein: CASSLDRGARFF.

The V and J genes are TRBV19 and TRBJ1-6; TRBD1 matches at 11 bases. The V gene's germline CDR1 is LNHDA and CDR2 SQIVND (reference sequence). V gave up 9 bases and J gave up 6 bases; unmatched junction bases: 7. The CDR3 extends over 15 amino acids. CDR3 bases: TGTGCCAGCGCGGACAGGGGGCAAGGTAATTCACCCCTCCACTTT. Translated: CASADRGQGNSPLHF.

This chain uses TRBV15 with TRBJ2-5; TRBD2 aligns across 9 bases. The length of the CDR3 is 13 residues. V lost 8 bases and J lost 2; bases outside the gene matches: 3. CDR1 and CDR2 from the germline V gene are LNHNV and YYDKDF (reference sequence). CDR3 sequence (DNA): TGTGCCACCGGACTAGCGAGTCAAGAGACCCAGTACTTC. Its protein product is CATGLASQETQYF.

The chain uses TRBV28 and TRBJ2-7; TRBD1 matches 7 bases. V was clipped by 8 bases and J by 0 bases; unmatched bases: 1. Germline V gene sequence: CDR1 MDHEN, CDR2 SYDVKM. The CDR3 loop spans 12 amino acids. The CDR3 DNA is TGTGCCAGCGGACAGGACTCCTACGAGCAGTACTTC. It yields the protein CASGQDSYEQYF.

This clone was seen only once. V is TRBV29-1 and J is TRBJ2-3; TRBD1 matches at 10 bases. Trimming cost V 5 bases and J 1 base; bases outside gene matches: 12. This CDR3 is built from 17 residues. In germline, CDR1 is SQVTM, CDR2 ANQGSEA. The CDR3 region is CSVYLDGTGAGTDTQYF. The CDR3 DNA follows: TGCAGCGTTTACCTCGATGGGACAGGGGCCGGCACAGATACGCAGTATTTT.

The chain joins TRBV6-6 to TRBJ2-1, with 16 bases matching TRBD2. The length of the CDR3 is 16 residues. J lost 7 bases, V lost 5 bases, and 5 bases had no gene match. Looked up from germline, CDR1 is MNHNY and CDR2 is SVGAGI (reference sequence). This chain's CDR3 is CASSLGTSGGANEQFF. The CDR3 DNA sequence: TGTGCCAGCAGTCTAGGGACTAGCGGGGGGGCGAATGAGCAGTTCTTC.

The gene calls are TRBV27 and TRBJ1-2; tentative D call: TRBD1 (5 bases). V was clipped by 3 bases and J by 6 bases, with 11 bases between them. The CDR3 has 13 residues. Germline CDR1 reads MNHEY; CDR2 reads SMNVEV (reference sequence). The CDR3 protein is CASSLSRVDGYTF. The CDR3 nucleotides are TGTGCCAGCAGTTTGAGCAGGGTTGATGGCTACACCTTC.

This clone was seen only a few times. The rearrangement joins TRBV9 to TRBJ2-7; 8 bases align to TRBD1. The CDR3 loop spans 13 amino acids. Germline trimming cut 0 bases from V and 7 bases from J; bases unmatched to any gene: 3. Germline V lookup: CDR1 SGDLS, CDR2 YYNGEE. CDR3 region: CASSVARGPEQYF. Here the CDR3 DNA reads TGTGCCAGCAGCGTAGCCAGGGGGCCTGAGCAGTACTTC.

The chain uses TRBV6-5 and TRBJ1-1; 9 bases map to TRBD1. Germline loops: CDR1 MNHEY, CDR2 SVGAGI. The CDR3 sequence is 12 residues long. V lost 6 bases and J lost 7; bases outside the gene matches: 3. Here the CDR3 reads CASRQGAGEAFF. Written as DNA, the CDR3 is TGTGCCAGCAGACAGGGGGCGGGTGAAGCTTTCTTT.

This CDR3 reads CACPGGYTNTGELFF. In nucleotides, the CDR3 is TGTGCCTGTCCAGGGGGGTACACGAACACCGGGGAGCTGTTTTTT. This sequence joins TRBV30 and TRBJ2-2; a weak D match, TRBD1 (7 bases). The CDR3 contains 15 residues. Looked up from germline, CDR1 is GTSNPN and CDR2 is SVGIG (reference sequence). V gave up 6 bases and J gave up 0 bases, with 14 bases separating them.

The CDR3 region is CASSYSGSLSDTQYF. CDR3 sequence (DNA): TGTGCCAGCAGTTATAGCGGGAGTCTTTCGGATACGCAGTATTTT. This chain connects TRBV27 to TRBJ2-3; 9 bases align to TRBD2. Per germline, CDR1 MNHEY and CDR2 SMNVEV (reference sequence). The CDR3 consists of 15 residues. V dropped 4 bases and J dropped 6; count of bases not matched to a gene: 8.

This chain joins TRBV20-1 and TRBJ1-4; D uncertain. The V end lost 4 bases, the J end lost 7 bases, and 7 bases lay between the germline ends. CDR3 length: 11 amino acids. Germline V gives CDR1 DFQATT, CDR2 SNEGSKA (reference sequence). The CDR3 reads CSAKSGEKLFF. CDR3 sequence (DNA): TGCAGTGCTAAATCGGGTGAAAAACTGTTTTTT.

The chain employs TRBV6-5 and TRBJ2-1; 14 positions agree with TRBD2. J gave up 10 bases and V 2 bases, and 7 bases lay outside the gene matches. The CDR3 covers 16 residues. Germline loops: CDR1 MNHEY, CDR2 SVGAGI. The chain's CDR3 is CASSYPGTSGRGEQFF. In nucleotides, the CDR3 is TGTGCCAGCAGTTACCCCGGGACTAGCGGGAGAGGCGAGCAGTTCTTC.

V and J are TRBV28 and TRBJ1-2; TRBD1 is a possible D gene (6 bases). Germline V gives CDR1 MDHEN, CDR2 SYDVKM. V lost 6 bases and J lost 4, with 9 bases in between. This CDR3 comprises 12 residues. The CDR3, as DNA: TGTGCCAGCAGAGGGGGTGGCTATGGCTACACCTTC. Amino acids: CASRGGGYGYTF.

The chain carries TRBV5-6 and TRBJ2-5; 12 positions agree with TRBD2. Trimming took 3 bases from V and 1 from J; bases not matched to a gene: 13. Germline CDR1 SGHDT, CDR2 YYEEEE. CDR3 length: 19 residues. CDR3: CASSSTTSGGPRSQETQYF. In DNA, the CDR3 is TGTGCCAGCAGCTCCACCACTAGCGGGGGGCCTCGCTCCCAAGAGACCCAGTACTTC.

V and J are TRBV28 and TRBJ1-2, with TRBD1 matching over 9 bases. The CDR3 runs to 16 residues. With 6 bases clipped from V and 4 bases from J, the junction kept 12 bases outside the gene matches. Germline values: CDR1 MDHEN, CDR2 SYDVKM. The CDR3 nucleotides are TGTGCCAGCAGGGGACAGGGAACATCCCCCGTCTATGGCTACACCTTC. Amino acids: CASRGQGTSPVYGYTF.

This clone was observed a few times. V usage is TRBV18 and J usage is TRBJ2-7, with 7 bases lining up with TRBD1. CDR1 and CDR2 from the germline V gene are KGHSH and LQKENI. The ends lost 6 bases at V and 5 bases at J; junction bases unmatched: 10. The CDR3 covers 14 residues. This chain's CDR3 is CASSPQGENHEQYF. The CDR3 DNA is TGTGCCAGCTCCCCCCAGGGGGAAAACCACGAGCAGTACTTC.

About this clone itself: The sample carries other DNA sequences with the same CDR3. This chain joins TRBV19 and TRBJ1-1, with D possibly TRBD1 on 5 matching bases. Per the germline V gene, CDR1 is LNHDA and CDR2 is SQIVND (reference sequence). Trimming took 6 bases from V and 0 from J, leaving 11 bases between them. This CDR3 spans 14 amino acids. The CDR3 coding sequence is TGTGCCAGTAGAACCGGGACTGTGAACACTGAAGCTTTCTTT. The encoded protein is CASRTGTVNTEAFF.

This clone was detected a few times. The chain has TRBV5-1 and TRBJ1-1; D is possibly TRBD1 (6 bases). Looked up from germline, CDR1 is SGHRS and CDR2 is YFSETQ. The CDR3 covers 14 residues. V lost 4 bases, J lost 5 bases, and 15 bases lay in between. The CDR3 reads CASSTEQGRTEAFF. The CDR3 DNA follows: TGCGCCAGCAGCACCGAACAGGGTAGGACTGAAGCTTTCTTT. Together with reference TRBV5-1 and TRBJ1-1, the CDR3 gives the full variable domain: KAGVTQTPRYLIKTRGQQVTLSCSPISGHRSVSWYQQTPGQGLQFLFEYFSETQRNKGNFPGRFSGRQFSNSRSEMNVSTLELGDSALYLCASSTEQGRTEAFFGQGTRLTVV.

The chain recombines TRBV18 with TRBJ2-1; tentatively, D is TRBD2 (5 bases). The CDR3 totals 13 residues. Germline V gene data show CDR1 as KGHSH and CDR2 as LQKENI. V lost 3 bases and J lost 8, with 11 bases in between. CDR3 loop: CASSPNSEDEQFF. In DNA, the CDR3 is TGTGCCAGCTCACCCAACTCGGAGGATGAGCAGTTCTTC.

This rearrangement joins TRBV19 to TRBJ2-5, with 11 positions matching TRBD2. V lost 1 base, J lost 1 base, and 2 bases stayed unmatched. The germline CDR1 and CDR2 sequences are LNHDA and SQIVND (reference sequence). The CDR3 spans 16 residues. CDR3 region: CASSIGLAGTQETQYF. CDR3 nucleotide sequence: TGTGCCAGTAGTATAGGACTAGCGGGGACCCAAGAGACCCAGTACTTC.

The V gene is TRBV4-2, the J gene TRBJ2-7; 7 positions agree with TRBD1. The ends lost 0 bases at V and 3 bases at J; junction bases unmatched: 14. Germline CDR1 reads LGHNA; CDR2 reads YNFKEQ. This CDR3 spans 18 amino acids. The DNA of the CDR3 is TGTGCCAGCAGCCAAGATTACATACGGGACAGCCCCCTCTACGAGCAGTACTTC. Amino acids: CASSQDYIRDSPLYEQYF.

This clone was observed a handful of times. CDR3 loop: CAILEGAGRNTEAFF. The CDR3 nucleotides are TGTGCCATCTTGGAGGGCGCGGGGAGGAACACTGAAGCTTTCTTT. The rearrangement joins TRBV10-3 to TRBJ1-1; no definite D call. The CDR3 consists of 15 residues. V dropped 8 bases and J dropped 1 base, with 17 bases sitting between them. Per germline, CDR1 ENHRY and CDR2 SYGVKD.

The V gene is TRBV28, the J gene TRBJ1-1, with TRBD1 matching over 7 bases. V lost 2 bases and J lost 6; bases outside the gene matches: 15. The CDR3 covers 17 residues. The germline V gene has CDR1 MDHEN and CDR2 SYDVKM. The CDR3 sequence: CASSLIQGRGGSSEAFF. The CDR3 nucleotides are TGTGCCAGCAGTTTAATACAGGGGCGCGGTGGTAGTTCTGAAGCTTTCTTT.